The present entry profiles one TCR beta chain with its context. Its cognate antigen is unknown. This record comes from a study of shared clonotypes between healthy human individuals. Regarding the study as a whole: Sampling was confined to blood; repertoires within tissues likely differ. Memory subsets generally showed lower estimated richness than naive subsets.

The ends lost 5 bases at V and 6 bases at J; junction bases unmatched: 6. Per germline, CDR1 SEHNR and CDR2 FQNEAQ (reference sequence). This CDR3 is 14 amino acids long. The authors' processing: ImmunoSEQ yielded junction-only sequences lacking quality scores, so filtering differed. Sequencing was performed with immunoSEQ multiplex PCR; in TCRdb, only in-frame clones are kept and a portion is missing. V and J calls plus clone size are reproduced from that table; the DNA served to infer D and trimming. The data contain roughly 1,600,000 clones, about 98.5% of them singletons. This receptor was identified in a man in his thirties or forties in good health. The J gene is TRBJ1-5, the V gene TRBV7-9, with 8 bases aligning to TRBD1. Sequencing was performed on naive CD4+ T cells sorted from blood. The subset: CD45RA+ positively selected. CDR3 sequence (DNA): TGTGCCAGCAGCCCCTATGACAGGGGTCAGCCCCAGCATTTT. This sequence encodes CASSPYDRGQPQHF.